This T cell receptor (beta chain) emerged from a study of blood T cell repertoires in COVID-19 (dated by TCRdb to the early 2020s). Regarding the complete study: The collaborator samples originated in the United States, Italy and Spain and spanned the acute and convalescent phases of COVID-19. Where available, HLA class I and class II types were taken from metadata supplied by the sample provider and were not determined by assay-based typing. The repertoires were released in a freely available public database intended as a resource for research on the immune response to SARS-CoV-2. The samples were drawn from the first 160 participants of the ongoing ImmuneRACE study and from 1,200 or so subjects provided by 6 global collaborators. The dataset comprised deeply sampled blood TCRbeta repertoires from subjects exposed to, actively infected with, or recovered from COVID-19. The material from the prospective study consisted of cDNA or gDNA derived from T cells, B-cell-depleted T cells, or PBMCs. Nearly every sample came with metadata listing a de-identified subject ID, COVID-19 status, age in years and sex. Study-wide conclusions, independent of this receptor: How much clinical and demographic metadata was included differed by source and by participant, and the metadata was provided uncurated.

A note on this clone: Its antigen is unknown. No much larger clone is present one base from it, and per-base qualities are unavailable.

The immunoSEQ Assay, a bias-controlled multiplex PCR, was used to amplify TCRbeta CDR3 regions from genomic DNA. For the original study's pipeline: The number of nucleated cells in each sample was estimated by amplification of reference gene primers within the assay. To quantify the absolute abundance of each unique TCRbeta CDR3 rearrangement, sequence reads were collapsed and filtered. For each sample, productive Simpson clonality was calculated by taking the square root of Simpson's diversity index across productive rearrangements. This immuneACCESS table, as held by TCRdb, lists in-frame sequences with V and J called but not all clones. Of the missing ones, under half trace to an unresolved V gene in checked studies; the others have no known cause. V, J and clone size were drawn from that table, and D and trimming were deduced from the DNA. For this sample there are under 200,000 clones; roughly 82% appear just once. The ten largest clones add up to less than 9.5% of the sample.

Taken from cysteine to phenylalanine, the CDR3 has 13 residues. The read is trimmed to its CDR3 DNA, 39 bases read in frame from base 1. From a lookup of the germline V gene, CDR1 and CDR2 are SQVTM and ANQGSEA. V sheds 6 bases and J sheds 0 bases, leaving 9 bases between their ends. At one collaborating source in Seattle, patients were enrolled during active infection and were followed longitudinally through the course of disease. Whole blood was collected in K2EDTA tubes by collaborating institutions according to the institutions' own protocols. For TCRbeta analysis, collaborators shipped samples as frozen whole blood, isolated PBMCs, or DNA extracted from either of those sample types.

The V gene is TRBV29-1 and the J gene is TRBJ2-1; the D segment could be TRBD2, given 7 matching bases. The receptor comes from a woman aged 60-75 years with COVID-19, enrolled during active disease. The sample taken for sequencing was peripheral blood. Here the CDR3 is given as CSVGGLSYNEQFF. The sequence in DNA is TGCAGCGTGGGGGGGCTCTCCTACAATGAGCAGTTCTTC.